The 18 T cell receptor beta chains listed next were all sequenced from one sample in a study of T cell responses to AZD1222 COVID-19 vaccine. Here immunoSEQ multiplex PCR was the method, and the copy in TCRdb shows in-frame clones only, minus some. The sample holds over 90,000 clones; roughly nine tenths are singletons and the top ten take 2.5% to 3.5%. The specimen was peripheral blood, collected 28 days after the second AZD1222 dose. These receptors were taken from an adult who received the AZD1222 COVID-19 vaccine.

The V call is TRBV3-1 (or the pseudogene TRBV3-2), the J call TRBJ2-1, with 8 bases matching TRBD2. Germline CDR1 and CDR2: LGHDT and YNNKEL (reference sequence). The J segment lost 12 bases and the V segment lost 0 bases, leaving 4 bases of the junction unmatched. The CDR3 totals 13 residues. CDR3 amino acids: CASSQDRGGLQFF. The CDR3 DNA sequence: TGTGCCAGCAGCCAAGATCGGGGGGGGTTGCAGTTCTTC.

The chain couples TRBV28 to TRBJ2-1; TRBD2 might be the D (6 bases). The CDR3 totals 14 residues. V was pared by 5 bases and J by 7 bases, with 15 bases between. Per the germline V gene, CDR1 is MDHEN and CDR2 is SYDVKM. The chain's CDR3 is CASSVGRGRNEQFF. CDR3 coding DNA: TGTGCCAGCAGTGTGGGACGAGGGAGGAATGAGCAGTTCTTC.

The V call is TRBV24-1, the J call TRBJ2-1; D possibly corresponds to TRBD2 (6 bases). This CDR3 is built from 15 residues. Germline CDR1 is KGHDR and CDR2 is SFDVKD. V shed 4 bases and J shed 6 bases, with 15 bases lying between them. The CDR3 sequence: CATSEPGTRSNEQFF. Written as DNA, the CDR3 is TGTGCCACCAGTGAACCCGGGACTCGCAGCAATGAGCAGTTCTTC.

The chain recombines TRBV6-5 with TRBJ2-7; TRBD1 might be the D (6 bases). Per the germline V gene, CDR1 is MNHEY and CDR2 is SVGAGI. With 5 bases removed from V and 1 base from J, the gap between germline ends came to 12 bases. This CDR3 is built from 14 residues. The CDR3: CASSPDRRSYEQYF. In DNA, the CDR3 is TGTGCCAGCAGTCCCGACAGGAGGTCCTACGAGCAGTACTTC.

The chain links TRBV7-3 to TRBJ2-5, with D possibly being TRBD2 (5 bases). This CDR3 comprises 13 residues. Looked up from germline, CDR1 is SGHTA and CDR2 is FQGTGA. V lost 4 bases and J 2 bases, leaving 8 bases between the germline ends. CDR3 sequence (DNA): TGTGCCAGCAGCTCCGGGATACAAGAGACCCAGTACTTC. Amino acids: CASSSGIQETQYF.

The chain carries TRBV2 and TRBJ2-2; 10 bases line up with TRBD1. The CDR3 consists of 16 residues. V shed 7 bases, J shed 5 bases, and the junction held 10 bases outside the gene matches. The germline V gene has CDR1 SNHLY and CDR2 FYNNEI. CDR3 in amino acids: CASTRVGQGSTGELFF. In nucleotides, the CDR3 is TGTGCCAGCACCCGAGTGGGACAGGGGTCGACCGGGGAGCTGTTTTTT.

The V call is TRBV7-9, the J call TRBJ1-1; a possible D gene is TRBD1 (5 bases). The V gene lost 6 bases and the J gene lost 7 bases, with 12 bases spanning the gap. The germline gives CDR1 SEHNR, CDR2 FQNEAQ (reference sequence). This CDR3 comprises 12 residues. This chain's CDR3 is CASREEGVEAFF. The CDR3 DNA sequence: TGTGCCAGCAGGGAAGAAGGGGTTGAAGCTTTCTTT. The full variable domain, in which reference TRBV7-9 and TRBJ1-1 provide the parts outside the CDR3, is DTGVSQNPRHKITKRGQNVTFRCDPISEHNRLYWYRQTLGQGPEFLTYFQNEAQLEKSRLLSDRFSAERPKGSFSTLEIQRTEQGDSAMYLCASREEGVEAFFGQGTRLTVV.

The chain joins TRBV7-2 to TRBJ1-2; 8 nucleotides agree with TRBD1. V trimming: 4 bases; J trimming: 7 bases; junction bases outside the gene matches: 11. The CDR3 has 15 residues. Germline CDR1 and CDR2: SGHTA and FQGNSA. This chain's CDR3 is CASSSQGQGASGYTF. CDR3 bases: TGTGCCAGCAGCTCCCAAGGGCAGGGGGCAAGTGGCTACACCTTC.

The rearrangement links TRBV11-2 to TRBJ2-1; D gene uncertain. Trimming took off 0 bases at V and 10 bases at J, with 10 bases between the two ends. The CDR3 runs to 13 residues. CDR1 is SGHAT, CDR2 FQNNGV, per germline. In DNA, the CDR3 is TGTGCCAGCAGCTTAGAGACGATAACAGAGCAGTTCTTC. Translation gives CASSLETITEQFF.

In DNA form, the CDR3 reads TGTGCCAGCAGCTCCGGGACATCTGGAAACACCATATATTTT. It translates to CASSSGTSGNTIYF. The chain recombines TRBV7-9 with TRBJ1-3, with D possibly TRBD1 on 6 matching bases. The CDR3 consists of 14 residues. V lost 4 bases and J lost 1, with 8 bases in between. CDR1 SEHNR and CDR2 FQNEAQ come from the germline V gene (reference sequence).

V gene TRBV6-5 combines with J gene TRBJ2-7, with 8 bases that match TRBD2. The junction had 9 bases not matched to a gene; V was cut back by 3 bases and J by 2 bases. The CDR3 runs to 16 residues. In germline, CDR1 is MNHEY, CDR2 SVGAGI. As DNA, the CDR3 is TGTGCCAGCAGTTATGGTTCCAGCGGGGGAACCTACGAGCAGTACTTC. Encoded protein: CASSYGSSGGTYEQYF.

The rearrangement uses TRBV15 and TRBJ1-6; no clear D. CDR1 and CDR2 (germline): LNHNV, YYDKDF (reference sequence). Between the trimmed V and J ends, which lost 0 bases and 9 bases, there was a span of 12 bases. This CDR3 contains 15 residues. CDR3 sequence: CATSRDLGGLSPLHF. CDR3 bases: TGTGCCACCAGCAGAGATTTGGGAGGGCTTTCACCCCTCCACTTT.

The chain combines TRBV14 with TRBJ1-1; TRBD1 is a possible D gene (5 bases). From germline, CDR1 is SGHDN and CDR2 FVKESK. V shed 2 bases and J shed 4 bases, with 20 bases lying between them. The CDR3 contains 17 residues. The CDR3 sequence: CASSQLGRATDSTEAFF. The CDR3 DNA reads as TGTGCCAGCAGCCAATTGGGCAGGGCCACCGACAGCACTGAAGCTTTCTTT. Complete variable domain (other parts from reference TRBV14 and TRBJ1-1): EAGVTQFPSHSVIEKGQTVTLRCDPISGHDNLYWYRRVMGKEIKFLLHFVKESKQDESGMPNNRFLAERTGGTYSTLKVQPAELEDSGVYFCASSQLGRATDSTEAFFGQGTRLTVV.

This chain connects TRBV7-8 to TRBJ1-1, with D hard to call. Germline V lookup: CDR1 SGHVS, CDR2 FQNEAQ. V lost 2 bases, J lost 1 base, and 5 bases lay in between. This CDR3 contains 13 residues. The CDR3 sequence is CASSLNGNTEAFF. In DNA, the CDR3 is TGTGCCAGCAGCTTAAACGGGAACACTGAAGCTTTCTTT.

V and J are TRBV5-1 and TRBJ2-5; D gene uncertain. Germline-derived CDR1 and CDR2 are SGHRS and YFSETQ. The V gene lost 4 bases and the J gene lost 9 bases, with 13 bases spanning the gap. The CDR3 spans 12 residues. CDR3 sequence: CASSTRLGAQYF. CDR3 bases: TGCGCCAGCAGCACACGACTTGGGGCCCAGTACTTC.

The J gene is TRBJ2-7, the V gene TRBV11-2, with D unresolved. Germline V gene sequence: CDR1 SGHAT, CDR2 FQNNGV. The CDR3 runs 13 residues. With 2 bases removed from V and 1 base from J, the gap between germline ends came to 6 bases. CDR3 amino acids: CASSLTRSYEQYF. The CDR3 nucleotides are TGTGCCAGCAGCTTAACGAGGTCCTACGAGCAGTACTTC.

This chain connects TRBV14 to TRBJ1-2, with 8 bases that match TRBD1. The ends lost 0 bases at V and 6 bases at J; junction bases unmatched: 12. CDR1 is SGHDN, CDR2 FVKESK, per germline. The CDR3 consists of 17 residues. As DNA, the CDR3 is TGTGCCAGCAGCCAAGATCTCTTCGGGGCAGGGGGCAATGGCTACACCTTC. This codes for CASSQDLFGAGGNGYTF.

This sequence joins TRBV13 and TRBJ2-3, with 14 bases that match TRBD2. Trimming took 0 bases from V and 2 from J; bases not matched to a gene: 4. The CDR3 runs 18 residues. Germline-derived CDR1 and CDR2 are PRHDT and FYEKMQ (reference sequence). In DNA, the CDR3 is TGTGCCAGCAGCTTAGGAGGACTAGCGGGGGGTTCCACAGATACGCAGTATTTT. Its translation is CASSLGGLAGGSTDTQYF.